These T cell receptor beta chains were read from a single sample in a study of cytomegalovirus exposure and HLA in healthy donors. Clones were read by immunoSEQ multiplex PCR, and TCRdb kept only the in-frame ones, dropping some. The table lists roughly 90,000 clones, less than 85% of them singletons, with approximately 2.3% in the top ten. Sequencing input: PBMCs. The receptors derive from a man aged 18 to 35 in good health and CMV-seronegative. Both conserved end residues are part of each CDR3. The D gene is left open where the match is weak. Some rows mark clone size as missing; the rest say once, few, many or name a class of expanded clone.

V gene	clone size	J gene	D gene	CDR3 DNA	CDR3 protein
TRBV6-5	-	TRBJ1-1	TRBD1	TGTGCCAGCAGTTACTCGCCGGACAGGGGCACTGAAGCTTTCTTT	CASSYSPDRGTEAFF
TRBV30	-	TRBJ1-1	-	TGTGCCTGGAGCCCACCGGGATGGGGGAACACTGAAGCTTTCTTT	CAWSPPGWGNTEAFF
TRBV27	-	TRBJ2-7	-	TGTGCCAGCAGTTCCATCTACGAGCAGTACTTC	CASSSIYEQYF
TRBV7-9	-	TRBJ2-7	-	TGTGCCAGCAGTCTCCGGACAGACTTCTCCTACGAGCAGTACTTC	CASSLRTDFSYEQYF
TRBV2	-	TRBJ2-2	TRBD1	TGTGCCAGCAGTGACGGAGACAGGGGGAACGGGGAGCTGTTTTTT	CASSDGDRGNGELFF
TRBV19	once	TRBJ2-5	-	TGTGCCAGTAGTCTTGGGACACCCCAAGAGACCCAGTACTTC	CASSLGTPQETQYF
TRBV10-2	-	TRBJ2-2	-	TGCGCCAGCCTGGAGTGGACAGTCACGGGCACCGGGGAGCTGTTTTTT	CASLEWTVTGTGELFF
TRBV6-1	-	TRBJ1-5	-	TGTGCCAGCAGTGAAAGGAGGGAGAGCAATCAGCCCCAGCATTTT	CASSERRESNQPQHF
TRBV30	-	TRBJ1-5	TRBD1	TGTGCCTGGCGGGGACAGGGGGGCAATCAGCCCCAGCATTTT	CAWRGQGGNQPQHF
TRBV6-5	few	TRBJ1-5	-	TGTGCCAGCAGGCAGGGTGGCGGCAATCAGCCCCAGCATTTT	CASRQGGGNQPQHF
TRBV2	-	TRBJ1-5	-	TGTGCCAGCAGTGAGTCGACAGGTAGCAATCAGCCCCAGCATTTT	CASSESTGSNQPQHF
TRBV30	-	TRBJ2-1	TRBD2	TGTGCCTGGAATAGCGGGACGGCCTACCATGAGCAGTTCTTC	CAWNSGTAYHEQFF
TRBV6-6	medium-sized	TRBJ2-6	-	TGTGCCAGTTACTCTGGGGCCAACGTCCTGACTTTC	CASYSGANVLTF
TRBV7-2	-	TRBJ2-5	TRBD2	TGTGCCAGCAGCCAAGGGGTCTTAGCGGGAGGCCCGCTTGTAGAGACCCAGTACTTC	CASSQGVLAGGPLVETQYF
TRBV5-4	-	TRBJ2-7	-	TGTGCCAGCAGAGTCCGGGTCTACTACGAGCAGTACTTC	CASRVRVYYEQYF
TRBV29-1	once	TRBJ1-2	-	TGCAGCGTTGAAGACGAGGGCGGGCGCTACACCTTC	CSVEDEGGRYTF
TRBV27	-	TRBJ2-3	-	TGTGCCAGCAGTCCGGGAGTCGAAGATACGCAGTATTTT	CASSPGVEDTQYF
TRBV29-1	-	TRBJ2-4	TRBD2	TGCAGCGTGTCTGGGGAGGGTTCCAAAAACATTCAGTACTTC	CSVSGEGSKNIQYF
TRBV13	-	TRBJ2-7	-	TGTGCCAGCAGCTTAGGCCTGGGGGCTGCCGGAGGCTCCTACGAGCAGTACTTC	CASSLGLGAAGGSYEQYF
TRBV4-3	-	TRBJ2-7	-	TGCGCCAGCAGCCACAACGCCGGGACACAGACCTACGAGCAGTACTTC	CASSHNAGTQTYEQYF
TRBV30	-	TRBJ1-1	TRBD1	TGTGCCTGGACCCACTTGACAGGGAGAACTGAAGCTTTCTTT	CAWTHLTGRTEAFF
TRBV5-4	-	TRBJ2-2	-	TGTGCCAGCAGCTTAAGACTAGCGAACACCGGGGAGCTGTTTTTT	CASSLRLANTGELFF
TRBV7-2	-	TRBJ1-5	-	TGTGCCAGCAGCTTAGAACAGGGACGAAATCAGCCCCAGCATTTT	CASSLEQGRNQPQHF
TRBV12-2	-	TRBJ2-2	-	TGTGCAAGTCGCTTAGTCAGGACAGGTGGCACCGGGGAGCTGTTTTTT	CASRLVRTGGTGELFF
TRBV5-1	-	TRBJ2-7	TRBD1	TGCGCCAGCAGCTTACAGGGGTCGTTAACCGAGCAGTACTTC	CASSLQGSLTEQYF
TRBV5-6	once	TRBJ2-1	-	TGTGCCAGCAGCCCCGCCCTAGCAGATGAGCAGTTCTTC	CASSPALADEQFF
TRBV7-9	-	TRBJ2-1	TRBD2	TGTGCCAGCAGCTTAGGTAGCGGGAGGATGAATGAGCAGTTCTTC	CASSLGSGRMNEQFF
TRBV5-1	few	TRBJ2-1	-	TGCGCCAGCAGCTTGGGCCAGGGGTACAATGAGCAGTTCTTC	CASSLGQGYNEQFF
TRBV7-2	once	TRBJ1-2	TRBD1	TGTGCCAGCAGCCCAACAGGGGGGTACTATGGCTACACCTTC	CASSPTGGYYGYTF
TRBV25-1	-	TRBJ2-7	TRBD2	TGTGCCAGCAGTTTCCAGCGGGGCTACGAGCAGTACTTC	CASSFQRGYEQYF